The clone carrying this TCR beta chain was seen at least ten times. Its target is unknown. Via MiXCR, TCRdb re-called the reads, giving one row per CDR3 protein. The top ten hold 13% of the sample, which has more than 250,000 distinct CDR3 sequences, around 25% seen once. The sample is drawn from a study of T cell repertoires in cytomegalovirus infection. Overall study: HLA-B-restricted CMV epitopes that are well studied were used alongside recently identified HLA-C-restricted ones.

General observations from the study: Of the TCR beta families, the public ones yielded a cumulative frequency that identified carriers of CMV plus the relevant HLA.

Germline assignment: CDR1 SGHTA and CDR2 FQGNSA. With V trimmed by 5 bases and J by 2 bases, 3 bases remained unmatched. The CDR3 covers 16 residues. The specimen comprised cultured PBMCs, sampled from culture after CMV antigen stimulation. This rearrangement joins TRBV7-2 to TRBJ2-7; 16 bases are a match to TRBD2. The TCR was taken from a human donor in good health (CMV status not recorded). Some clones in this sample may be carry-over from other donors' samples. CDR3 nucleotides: TGTGCCAGCAGCGCCGGGACTAGCGGGAGGGCCTACGAGCAGTACTTC. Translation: CASSAGTSGRAYEQYF.